This T cell receptor beta chain was captured in a study of blood T cells in healthy people across ages. Total RNA was isolated from each sample in quantities of at least 6 micrograms. Primed by a sample-barcoded 5' primer and a J-beta primer mix, a second PCR proceeded for 7 to 11 cycles. TCRdb reprocessed the 5' RACE reads via MiXCR and lists one record per CDR3 protein. The sample holds about 2 million distinct CDR3 sequences; roughly 50% are singletons and the top ten take approximately 2.1%. Whole-study findings and limits: A roughly linear age-dependent decrease characterized TCR beta diversity per million T cells. A strong correlation was seen between TCR beta diversity and naive T cell percentage. CMV infection status of these donors was not known.

Comment on this clonotype: Antigen: not known.

After removal of 5 bases from V and 7 bases from J, the junction contained 18 bases not matched to a gene. CDR3 length equals 18 residues. Germline CDR1 reads SGHTA; CDR2 reads FQGNSA. The chain couples TRBV7-2 to TRBJ2-1, with 9 positions matching TRBD2. The sample consisted of blood. The clonotype originates from a woman in her forties in good health. In DNA, the CDR3 is TGTGCCAGCAGCCCTCTCCCCCCCGTGCGGGGGGGTGGGAATGAGCAGTTCTTC. This translates into CASSPLPPVRGGGNEQFF. Together with reference TRBV7-2 and TRBJ2-1, the CDR3 gives the full variable domain: GAGVSQSPSNKVTEKGKDVELRCDPISGHTALYWYRQSLGQGLEFLIYFQGNSAPDKSGLPSDRFSAERTGGSVSTLTIQRTQQEDSAVYLCASSPLPPVRGGGNEQFFGPGTRLTVL.